This T cell receptor beta chain comes out of a study of spatial heterogeneity in lung cancer. Study-wide context: There were 72 donors, all of them untreated patients with early-stage non-small cell lung cancer.

TCR cDNA molecules each had a unique molecular identifier. Using its own MiXCR run on the 5' RACE reads, TCRdb lists one record per CDR3 protein. The sample has approximately 110,000 distinct CDR3 sequences; 10% to 12% are singletons. The CDR3 spans 15 residues. Per germline, CDR1 KGHDR and CDR2 SFDVKD. V lost 4 bases, J lost 5 bases, and 13 bases lay in between. As to time point: blood at routine non-recurrence follow-up after resection. Material for sequencing was whole RNA from tumor, nontumor lung or frozen PBMC, left unsorted. The sequenced sample was PBMCs, obtained at follow-up. The origin of this receptor is a female donor with early-stage non-small cell lung cancer. V is TRBV24-1 and J is TRBJ1-4; D possibly corresponds to TRBD1 (5 bases). The CDR3 DNA sequence: TGTGCCACCAGTGACGGGACGCCAGGAAATGAAAAACTGTTTTTT. This gives the protein CATSDGTPGNEKLFF.